The rows below give T cell receptor beta chains drawn from one sample of a study of a mutant IDH1 vaccine in newly diagnosed glioma. No antigen has been identified for these receptors. TCRdb's table, derived via immunoSEQ multiplex PCR, lists solely in-frame clones and lacks some. The sample lists 50,000 to 65,000 clones, roughly nine tenths seen once, with over 2% in the top ten. The source was PBMCs, collected from a glioma patient whose treatment included an IDH1 peptide vaccine. These receptor sequences come from a man aged 45-65 years with glioma. CDR3s include the opening cysteine and the closing phenylalanine or tryptophan. The order of the fields is V gene, clone size, D gene, CDR3 length, J gene, CDR3 DNA, CDR3 protein. A D gene is named only where the DNA matches it firmly. Size tells how often a clone was seen (once, few, many) or the class of an expanded clone, and some rows leave it out.

>TRBV6-1|NA|NA|14|TRBJ2-3
TGTGCCGCAGACCGGGACTTAAACGCAGATACGCAGTATTTT
CAADRDLNADTQYF
>TRBV28|NA|TRBD1|16|TRBJ1-3
TGTGCCAGCAGTTTAGCAGGGGGGGCGCCTGGAAACACCATATATTTT
CASSLAGGAPGNTIYF
>TRBV28|NA|TRBD2|17|TRBJ2-7
TGTGCCAGCAGTTTAGTGACTAGCGGGCCAGGAGGGTACGAGCAGTACTTC
CASSLVTSGPGGYEQYF
>TRBV19|NA|TRBD1|15|TRBJ1-1
TGTGCCAGCAGACAGGACAGGTCGGTGTGGTCAGAAGCTTTCTTT
CASRQDRSVWSEAFF
>TRBV4-1|NA|NA|17|TRBJ1-5
TGCGCCAGCAGCCAAGACCTTTGGGGGGGTAGCAATCAGCCCCAGCATTTT
CASSQDLWGGSNQPQHF
>TRBV10-1|once|TRBD2|16|TRBJ2-1
TGCGCCAGCAGTGAGTCTCCCCTAGCGGGAGAGGCTGAGCAGTTCTTC
CASSESPLAGEAEQFF
>TRBV30|few|NA|12|TRBJ1-1
TGTGCTTGGAGCCAGGATAACACTGAAGCTTTCTTT
CAWSQDNTEAFF
>TRBV6-6|NA|TRBD1|14|TRBJ2-7
TGTGCCAGCAGCTTCGCACAGGGGGCCAACGAGCAGTACTTC
CASSFAQGANEQYF
>TRBV28|NA|NA|13|TRBJ2-7
TGTGCCAGCAGTTTAGTGGACCTTTCGGAGCAGTACTTC
CASSLVDLSEQYF
>TRBV7-2|NA|TRBD2|16|TRBJ2-7
TGTGCCAGCAGTCGTAGAGGGGGCGGGGGGGCTCACGAGCAGTACTTC
CASSRRGGGGAHEQYF
>TRBV5-1|NA|TRBD1|16|TRBJ2-5
TGCGCCAGCAGCCTCGGGACAGCTCGGGAACAAGAGACCCAGTACTTC
CASSLGTAREQETQYF
>TRBV4-3|NA|NA|15|TRBJ2-1
TGCGCCAGCAGCCAAGAGGGGAGAACCTACAATGAGCAGTTCTTC
CASSQEGRTYNEQFF